One and the same sample provided the 8 T cell receptor beta chains below, sequenced in a study of beta chain features in type 1 diabetes. The whole isolated RNA underwent reverse transcription, so sequencing captured expressed TCRB transcripts. Using immunoSEQ multiplex PCR, the repertoire was profiled, and TCRdb retains in-frame clones only, with some absent. The sample consists of fewer than 250,000 clones, over 7.5% of them appearing once. The sample was naive CD4+ T cells from blood. The receptor set was obtained from a woman aged 18-30 years in good health.

The rearrangement links TRBV6-5 to TRBJ2-3; D gene uncertain. Germline lookup yields CDR1 MNHEY and CDR2 SVGAGI. V was trimmed by 5 bases and J by 7 bases, leaving 7 bases between them. The CDR3 has 11 residues. The CDR3 DNA is TGTGCCAGCAGTAACGCGAATACGCAGTATTTT. Amino acid sequence: CASSNANTQYF.

This clone has just a few counts. The rearrangement joins TRBV30 to TRBJ2-7; a possible D gene is TRBD1 (6 bases). Germline loops: CDR1 GTSNPN, CDR2 SVGIG (reference sequence). There are 15 residues in the CDR3. V dropped 4 bases and J dropped 6 bases, with 22 bases sitting between them. CDR3 sequence reads: CAWTPIGGVWREQYF. The CDR3 nucleotides read TGTGCCTGGACACCCATTGGGGGCGTGTGGCGCGAGCAGTACTTC. Based on the CDR3 plus reference TRBV30 and TRBJ2-7, the full variable domain is SQTIHQWPATLVQPVGSPLSLECTVEGTSNPNLYWYRQAAGRGLQLLFYSVGIGQISSEVPQNLSASRPQDRQFILSSKKLLLSDSGFYLCAWTPIGGVWREQYFGPGTRLTVT.

In its sample, this clone was seen a few times. The chain recombines TRBV4-1 with TRBJ2-7; weak D call: TRBD1 (5 bases). V lost 0 bases and J lost 4, with 13 bases in between. The CDR3 sequence is 15 residues long. Per germline, CDR1 MGHRA and CDR2 YSYEKL. As DNA, the CDR3 is TGCGCCAGCAGCCAAGATGGGCAGGGCAAATACGAGCAGTACTTC. Translating it yields CASSQDGQGKYEQYF.

This clone was picked up a small number of times. The J gene is TRBJ2-2, the V gene TRBV5-1; 10 bases are shared with TRBD1. Per the germline V gene, CDR1 is SGHRS and CDR2 is YFSETQ. With 5 bases clipped from V and 0 bases from J, the junction kept 1 base outside the gene matches. The CDR3 has 15 residues. CDR3 nucleotides: TGCGCCAGCAGGGACAGGGGGACGAACACCGGGGAGCTGTTTTTT. Its translation is CASRDRGTNTGELFF.

This rearrangement joins TRBV5-1 to TRBJ2-1, with D unresolved. The CDR3 runs to 13 residues. V gave up 2 bases and J gave up 6 bases, with 9 bases separating them. Per germline, CDR1 SGHRS and CDR2 YFSETQ. Here the CDR3 reads CASSFIRPNEQFF. Written as DNA, the CDR3 is TGCGCCAGCAGCTTTATCAGGCCCAATGAGCAGTTCTTC.

The chain is built from TRBV29-1 and TRBJ2-1; 7 nucleotides align to TRBD2. CDR1 and CDR2 from the germline V gene are SQVTM and ANQGSEA. Germline trimming cut 7 bases from V and 6 bases from J; bases unmatched to any gene: 15. This CDR3 spans 15 amino acids. CDR3 sequence: CSAVLLAGVPNEQFF. CDR3 in DNA: TGCAGCGCGGTTTTGTTGGCGGGGGTTCCCAATGAGCAGTTCTTC.

Worth noting for this clone: One end of the junction does not line up with germline, which may come from a read error. The chain combines TRBV6-6 with TRBJ2-1; the match to TRBD2 covers 9 bases. The CDR3 totals 15 residues. Germline lookup yields CDR1 MNHNY and CDR2 SVGAGI (reference sequence). Here the CDR3 reads CASSPLAGSFNEQFF. In DNA, the CDR3 is TGTGCCAGCAGTCCCCTAGCGGGATCCTTCAATGAGCAGTTCTTC.

The rearrangement joins TRBV6-6 to TRBJ2-5; D may be TRBD1 (5 bases). This CDR3 spans 12 amino acids. Germline V gene sequence: CDR1 MNHNY, CDR2 SVGAGI (reference sequence). Trimming left V 6 bases short and J 2 bases short, with 7 bases between. For the CDR3, the DNA is TGTGCCAGCAGAACAGGTCAAGAGACCCAGTACTTC. Amino acid sequence: CASRTGQETQYF.